These 2 T cell receptor beta chains came from one sample sequenced in a study of T cell repertoires in cytomegalovirus infection. What these receptors recognize is not known. TCRdb redid the calling of the reads with MiXCR, one entry per CDR3 protein. Of roughly 180,000 distinct CDR3 sequences in the sample, roughly 21% were seen once. Source: CD8+ T cells from cultured PBMCs, taken from culture after CMV antigen stimulation. These receptors all come from a human donor in good health (CMV status not recorded). Some clones in this sample may be carry-over from other donors' samples.

The chain uses TRBV6-1 and TRBJ1-2; D may be TRBD1 (5 bases). Germline CDR1 MNHNS, CDR2 SASEGT. CDR3 length: 11 residues. V gave up 8 bases and J gave up 4 bases, with 8 bases separating them. CDR3 DNA sequence: TGTGCCAGCTGGGACGGCTATGGCTACACCTTC. This codes for CASWDGYGYTF.

This clonotype was recorded a few times. The chain carries TRBV10-1 and TRBJ2-3; D gene uncertain. The CDR3 contains 12 residues. Germline assignment: CDR1 WNHNN and CDR2 SYGVQD (reference sequence). Trimming shortened V by 8 bases and J by 5 bases, and 11 bases separated the two germline ends. CDR3 in DNA: TGCGCCAGCGGCCAGCCTGGAGATACGCAGTATTTT. The encoded protein is CASGQPGDTQYF.